Sequencing of this T cell receptor (beta chain) was carried out in a study of long-term antiretroviral therapy in people with HIV. Survey level was the resolution at which the v3.0 immunoSEQ assay ran. A target of 40,000-50,000 T-cell genomes per sample was set for sequencing. TCRdb's copy holds only in-frame clones and misses some; the assay was immunoSEQ multiplex PCR. The repertoire holds 20,000 to 25,000 clones, roughly 80% seen once, with 12% in the top ten. Germline assignment: CDR1 SGDLS and CDR2 YYNGEE. The CDR3 totals 15 residues. After removal of 3 bases from V and 4 bases from J, the junction contained 5 bases not matched to a gene.

The chain uses TRBV9 and TRBJ2-3; 10 bases align to TRBD2. Sample: unsorted PBMCs, taken 1.6 years after starting antiretroviral therapy. This receptor was taken from a man aged 40-49 years with HIV. The CDR3 is CASSGGTSVSDTQYF. In DNA form, the CDR3 reads TGTGCCAGCAGCGGAGGGACTAGCGTGTCAGATACGCAGTATTTT.